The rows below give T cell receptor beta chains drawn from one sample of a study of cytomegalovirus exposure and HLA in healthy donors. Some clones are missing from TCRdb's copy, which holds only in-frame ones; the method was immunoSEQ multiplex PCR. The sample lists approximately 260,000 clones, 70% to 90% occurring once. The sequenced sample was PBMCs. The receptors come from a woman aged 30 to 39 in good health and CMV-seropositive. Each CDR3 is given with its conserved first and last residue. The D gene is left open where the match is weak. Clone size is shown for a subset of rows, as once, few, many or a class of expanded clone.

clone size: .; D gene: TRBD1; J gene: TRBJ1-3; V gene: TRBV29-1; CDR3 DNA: TGCAGCGCTGCAGGGGGTGGAAACACCATATATTTT; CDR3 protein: CSAAGGGNTIYF
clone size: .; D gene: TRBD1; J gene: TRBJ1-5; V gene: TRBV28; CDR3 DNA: TGTGCCAGCAGTTTATCTGGCAGGGGGAGCAATCAGCCCCAGCATTTT; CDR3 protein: CASSLSGRGSNQPQHF
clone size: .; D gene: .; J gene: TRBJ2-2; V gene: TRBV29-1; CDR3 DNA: TGCAGCGTTTCCGGGACATCGAACACCGGGGAGCTGTTTTTT; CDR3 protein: CSVSGTSNTGELFF
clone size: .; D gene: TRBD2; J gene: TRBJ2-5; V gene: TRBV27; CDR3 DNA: TGTGCCAGCAGCGGACTAGCGGGAGAGACCCAGTACTTC; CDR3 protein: CASSGLAGETQYF
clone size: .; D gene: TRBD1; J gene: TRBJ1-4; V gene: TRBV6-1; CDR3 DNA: TGTGCCAGCCACGGACAGGTTCGTGAAAAACTGTTTTTT; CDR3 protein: CASHGQVREKLFF
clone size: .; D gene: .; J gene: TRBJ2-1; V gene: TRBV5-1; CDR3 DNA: TGCGCCAGCAGCTTGGTTCCCGATATCACCCTCGGTGAGCAGTTCTTC; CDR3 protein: CASSLVPDITLGEQFF
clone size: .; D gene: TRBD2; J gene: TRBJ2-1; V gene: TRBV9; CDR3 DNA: TGTGCCAGCAGCCCTTATACTAGCGGTACCAGGGATGAGCAGTTCTTC; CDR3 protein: CASSPYTSGTRDEQFF
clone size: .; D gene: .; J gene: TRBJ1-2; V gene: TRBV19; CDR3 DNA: TGTGCCAGTAGTCGCGGAGGCTACACCTTC; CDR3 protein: CASSRGGYTF
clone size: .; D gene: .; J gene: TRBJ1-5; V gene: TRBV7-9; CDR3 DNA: TGTGCCAGCGCGGGGGGCAATCAGCCCCAGCATTTT; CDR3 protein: CASAGGNQPQHF
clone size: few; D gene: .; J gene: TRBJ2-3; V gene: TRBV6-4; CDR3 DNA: TGTGCCAGCAGCTCCGGACAGTCCCCAGATACGCAGTATTTT; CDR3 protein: CASSSGQSPDTQYF
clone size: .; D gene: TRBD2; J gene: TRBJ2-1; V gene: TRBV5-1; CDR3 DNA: TGCGCCAGCAGCTTGGTACTAGCGGGAGGGCCGAATGAGCAGTTCTTC; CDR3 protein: CASSLVLAGGPNEQFF
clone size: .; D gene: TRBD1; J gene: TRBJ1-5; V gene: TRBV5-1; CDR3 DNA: TGCGCCAGCAGCTTGTCAGGACAGGGCAATCAGCCCCAGCATTTT; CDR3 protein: CASSLSGQGNQPQHF
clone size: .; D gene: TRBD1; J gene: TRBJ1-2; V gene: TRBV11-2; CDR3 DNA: TGTGCCAGCAGCCACCTCGGGACAGGGGAGAACTATGGCTACACCTTC; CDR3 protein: CASSHLGTGENYGYTF
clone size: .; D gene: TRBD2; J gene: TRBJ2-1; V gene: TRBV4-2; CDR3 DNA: TGTGCCAGCAGCCAAGATCCTAGCGGAACCTCCTACAATGAGCAGTTCTTC; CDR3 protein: CASSQDPSGTSYNEQFF
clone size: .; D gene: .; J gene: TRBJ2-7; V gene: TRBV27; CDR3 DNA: TGTGCCAGCAGTTTAGCGGGGAACTACGAGCAGTACTTC; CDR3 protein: CASSLAGNYEQYF
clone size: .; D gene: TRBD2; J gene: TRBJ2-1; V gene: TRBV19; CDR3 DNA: TGTGCCAGTAGTATTGGAGCTAGCGGGAAGGGGAGTGAGCAGTTCTTC; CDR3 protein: CASSIGASGKGSEQFF
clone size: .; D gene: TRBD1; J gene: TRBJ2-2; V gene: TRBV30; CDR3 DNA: TGTGCCTGGAGGGCAGGGGGAAACACCGGGGAGCTGTTTTTT; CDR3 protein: CAWRAGGNTGELFF
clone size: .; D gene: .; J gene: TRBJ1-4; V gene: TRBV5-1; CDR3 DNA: TGCGCCAGCAGCTTAAAAGAGATTGCAACTAATGAAAAACTGTTTTTT; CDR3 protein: CASSLKEIATNEKLFF
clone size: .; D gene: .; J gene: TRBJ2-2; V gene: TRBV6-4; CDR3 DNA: TGTGCCAGCACCGCGGACAGGGAGGGCACCGGGGAGCTGTTTTTT; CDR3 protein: CASTADREGTGELFF
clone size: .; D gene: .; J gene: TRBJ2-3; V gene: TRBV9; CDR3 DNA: TGTGCCAGCAGCGTGTTCGGGGAGCCCACAGATACGCAGTATTTT; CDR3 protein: CASSVFGEPTDTQYF
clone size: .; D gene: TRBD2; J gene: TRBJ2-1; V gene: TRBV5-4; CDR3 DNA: TGTGCCAGCAGCCCAACCGGGACTAGTATTGAGCAGTTCTTC; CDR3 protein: CASSPTGTSIEQFF
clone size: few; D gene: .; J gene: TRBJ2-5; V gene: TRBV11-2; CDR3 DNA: TGTGCCAGCAGCCTGGGGCCTCAAGAGACCCAGTACTTC; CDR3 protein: CASSLGPQETQYF
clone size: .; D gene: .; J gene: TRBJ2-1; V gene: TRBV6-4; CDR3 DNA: TGTGCCAGCAGTGAAACGGGAACAGGGTTCGGACAGTTCTTC; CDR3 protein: CASSETGTGFGQFF
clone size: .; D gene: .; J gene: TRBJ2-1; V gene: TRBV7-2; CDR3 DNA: TGTGCCAGCAGCTGGGGGGGGCCCCCGGGCGCTGAGCAGTTCTTC; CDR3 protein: CASSWGGPPGAEQFF
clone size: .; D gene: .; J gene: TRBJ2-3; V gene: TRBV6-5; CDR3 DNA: TGTGCCAGCAGTTCTGCGGAGAGCACAGATACGCAGTATTTT; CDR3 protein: CASSSAESTDTQYF
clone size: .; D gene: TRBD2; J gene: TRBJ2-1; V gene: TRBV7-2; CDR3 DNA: TGTGCCAGCAGCCCTGGAAACGGGAGGGCCTACAATGAGCAGTTCTTC; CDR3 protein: CASSPGNGRAYNEQFF
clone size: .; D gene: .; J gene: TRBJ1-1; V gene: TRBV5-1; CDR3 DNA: TGCGCCAGCAGCTTGGGGGTTCGGAGGTTCTCGAACACTGAAGCTTTCTTT; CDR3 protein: CASSLGVRRFSNTEAFF
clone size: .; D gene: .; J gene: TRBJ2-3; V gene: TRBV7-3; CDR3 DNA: TGTGCCAGCAGCTCGGGACTGCTCACAGATACGCAGTATTTT; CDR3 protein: CASSSGLLTDTQYF
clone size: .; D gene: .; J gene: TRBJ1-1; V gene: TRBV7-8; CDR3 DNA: TGTGCCAGCAGCTTAGTGCGGGAAACTGAAGCTTTCTTT; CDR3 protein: CASSLVRETEAFF
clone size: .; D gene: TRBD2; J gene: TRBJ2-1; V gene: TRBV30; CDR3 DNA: TGTGCTCAGGGGACTAGCGGGAGAAGTGAGCAGTTCTTC; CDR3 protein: CAQGTSGRSEQFF
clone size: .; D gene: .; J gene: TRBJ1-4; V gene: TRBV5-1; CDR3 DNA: TGCGCCAGCAGCCGTGACAGTGGAACTAATGAAAAACTGTTTTTT; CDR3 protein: CASSRDSGTNEKLFF
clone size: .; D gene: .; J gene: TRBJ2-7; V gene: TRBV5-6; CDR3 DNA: TGTGCCAGCAGCCGAGACAGGAATCTCTACGAGCAGTACTTC; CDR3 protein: CASSRDRNLYEQYF
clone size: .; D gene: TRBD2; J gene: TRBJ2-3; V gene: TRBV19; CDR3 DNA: TGTGCCAGTAGTTCCCGGGACTACTTCACAGATACGCAGTATTTT; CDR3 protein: CASSSRDYFTDTQYF
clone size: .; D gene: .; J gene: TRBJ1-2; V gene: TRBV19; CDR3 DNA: TGTGCCAGTAGCCCTGGGGGGTTGCCCCCCCTTGGCTACACCTTC; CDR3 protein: CASSPGGLPPLGYTF
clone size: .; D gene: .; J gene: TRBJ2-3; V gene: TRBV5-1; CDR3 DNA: TGCGCCAGCAGCTTGGCTGCTTCGGCAGGGGTCACAGATACGCAGTATTTT; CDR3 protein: CASSLAASAGVTDTQYF
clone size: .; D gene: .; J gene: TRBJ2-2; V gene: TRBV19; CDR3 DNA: TGTGCCAGTAGATGGGGAGCCACCGGGGAGCTGTTTTTT; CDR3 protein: CASRWGATGELFF
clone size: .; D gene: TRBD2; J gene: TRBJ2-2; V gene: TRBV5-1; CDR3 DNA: TGCGCCAGCAGCTTGGCCGGGGGGACCGGGGAGCTGTTTTTT; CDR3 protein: CASSLAGGTGELFF
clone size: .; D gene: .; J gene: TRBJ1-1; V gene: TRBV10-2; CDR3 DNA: TGCGCCAGCAGTGACGTACCGGGAGGGGACACTGAAGCTTTCTTT; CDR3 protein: CASSDVPGGDTEAFF
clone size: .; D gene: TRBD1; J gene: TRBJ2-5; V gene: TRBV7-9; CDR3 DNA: TGTGCCAGCAGCTTAATCACAGGGGTTCAAGAGACCCAGTACTTC; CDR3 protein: CASSLITGVQETQYF
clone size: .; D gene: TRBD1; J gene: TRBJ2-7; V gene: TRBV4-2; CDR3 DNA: TGTGCCAGCAGCCAGGAGGGACAGGGCTACGAGCAGTACTTC; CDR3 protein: CASSQEGQGYEQYF
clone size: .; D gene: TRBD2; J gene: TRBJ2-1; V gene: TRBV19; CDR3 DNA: TGTGCCAGTAGGGGCTGGGTAGCGGGATCGCATGAGCAGTTCTTC; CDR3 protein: CASRGWVAGSHEQFF
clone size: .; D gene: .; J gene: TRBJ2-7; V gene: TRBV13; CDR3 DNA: TGTGCCAGCAGCAAGACTAGTTACGAGCAGTACTTC; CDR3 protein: CASSKTSYEQYF
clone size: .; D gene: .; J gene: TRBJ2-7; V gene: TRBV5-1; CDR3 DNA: TGCGCCAGCAGCCAAGAACAGGGCTCTGTTCTACCGGGGCAGTACTTC; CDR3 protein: CASSQEQGSVLPGQYF